The 21 T cell receptor beta chains below were found in one sample sequenced in a study of T cell repertoires in cytomegalovirus infection. From the reads, TCRdb called clonotypes with MiXCR, one entry per CDR3 protein. The sample consists of just over 450,000 distinct CDR3 sequences, 40% to 50% of them appearing once. No antigen has been assigned to these receptors. The source was cultured PBMCs, collected from culture after CMV antigen stimulation. These receptors were taken from a human donor in good health (CMV status not recorded). Some clones in this sample may be carry-over from other donors' samples.

The chain couples TRBV27 to TRBJ1-5, with D unclear. The CDR3 sequence is 14 residues long. The V and J ends lost 9 bases and 7 bases respectively, with 19 bases between them. In germline, CDR1 is MNHEY, CDR2 SMNVEV (reference sequence). CDR3 sequence reads: CASGYSGSNQPQHF. The CDR3 region has the DNA TGTGCCAGTGGCTATTCAGGCAGTAACCAGCCCCAGCATTTT.

The table lists this clonotype with many counts. This chain connects TRBV7-8 to TRBJ1-5, with D unclear. Germline values: CDR1 SGHVS, CDR2 FQNEAQ. The V end was cut by 5 bases, the J end by 0 bases, with 17 bases between. This CDR3 contains 17 residues. CDR3 in amino acids: CASSPYRRGYSNQPQHF. In DNA, the CDR3 is TGTGCCAGCAGCCCCTACCGGAGAGGCTATAGCAATCAGCCCCAGCATTTT.

This clonotype appeared a few times. The chain links TRBV12-5 to TRBJ1-1; TRBD1 agrees at 7 bases. Germline V gene lookup returns CDR1 LGHNT and CDR2 FRNRAP. This CDR3 has 14 residues. V trimming: 5 bases; J trimming: 4 bases; junction bases outside the gene matches: 7. This CDR3 reads CASGRRGYSTEAFF. CDR3 DNA: TGTGCTAGTGGTCGCAGGGGGTACAGCACTGAAGCTTTCTTT.

The V and J genes are TRBV2 and TRBJ2-2, with TRBD1 identical over 9 bases. Trimming cost V 6 bases and J 10 bases; bases outside gene matches: 9. The length of the CDR3 is 14 residues. Germline V gene lookup returns CDR1 SNHLY and CDR2 FYNNEI. The CDR3 nucleotides read TGTGCCAGCAGGACCGGGACAGGGAATGAGGAGCTGTTTTTT. Translated, it gives CASRTGTGNEELFF.

This clonotype was seen at least ten times. The chain employs TRBV7-2 and TRBJ2-1; D is unclear. The CDR3 extends over 11 amino acids. V dropped 5 bases and J dropped 7 bases, with 6 bases sitting between them. Germline lookup yields CDR1 SGHTA and CDR2 FQGNSA. The chain's CDR3 is CASSPSNEQFF. The CDR3 nucleotides read TGTGCCAGCAGCCCTTCGAATGAGCAGTTCTTC.

The CDR3 DNA follows: TGTGCCAGCAGTTTCCGGGACAGGGACAATGAGCAGTTCTTC. Its protein product is CASSFRDRDNEQFF. This chain connects TRBV27 to TRBJ2-1; 9 positions match TRBD1. CDR1 MNHEY and CDR2 SMNVEV come from the germline V gene (reference sequence). J gave up 5 bases and V 3 bases, and 2 bases lay outside the gene matches. The CDR3 sequence is 14 residues long.

This clonotype was seen a few times. The rearrangement joins TRBV7-2 to TRBJ2-1; 11 nucleotides match TRBD2. This CDR3 comprises 17 residues. The germline gives CDR1 SGHTA, CDR2 FQGNSA. Germline trimming cut 4 bases from V and 4 bases from J; bases unmatched to any gene: 9. CDR3 residues: CASSSRLTSGEYNEQFF. In DNA form, the CDR3 reads TGTGCCAGCAGCTCGCGCTTGACTAGCGGGGAATACAATGAGCAGTTCTTC. The full variable domain, completed using reference TRBV7-2 and TRBJ2-1, is GAGVSQSPSNKVTEKGKDVELRCDPISGHTALYWYRQSLGQGLEFLIYFQGNSAPDKSGLPSDRFSAERTGGSVSTLTIQRTQQEDSAVYLCASSSRLTSGEYNEQFFGPGTRLTVL.

The table lists this clonotype with a few counts. The chain carries TRBV6-1 and TRBJ2-3; TRBD2 matches at 8 bases. In germline, CDR1 is MNHNS, CDR2 SASEGT. This CDR3 region has 15 residues. V lost 3 bases, J lost 0 bases, and 2 bases stayed unmatched. This chain's CDR3 is CASSDSGGSTDTQYF. The CDR3 DNA reads TGTGCCAGCAGTGACAGCGGGGGAAGCACAGATACGCAGTATTTT.

The genes are TRBV2 and TRBJ2-1; TRBD2 agrees at 8 bases. The CDR3 length is 15 residues. V shed 8 bases and J 6 bases; nucleotides not matched to a gene: 12. Germline-derived CDR1 and CDR2 are SNHLY and FYNNEI. CDR3 residues: CASRLQAGEGNEQFF. CDR3 DNA sequence: TGTGCCAGCCGTCTTCAAGCGGGGGAAGGCAATGAGCAGTTCTTC.

This chain joins TRBV7-2 and TRBJ2-7; weak D call: TRBD2 (6 bases). From germline, CDR1 is SGHTA and CDR2 FQGNSA. Trimming took off 6 bases at V and 6 bases at J, with 12 bases between the two ends. This CDR3 spans 12 amino acids. In nucleotides, the CDR3 is TGTGCCAGCAGAAAGTCCGGGGGCGAGCAGTACTTC. Translating it yields CASRKSGGEQYF. The whole variable domain, filled in from reference TRBV7-2 and TRBJ2-7, reads GAGVSQSPSNKVTEKGKDVELRCDPISGHTALYWYRQSLGQGLEFLIYFQGNSAPDKSGLPSDRFSAERTGGSVSTLTIQRTQQEDSAVYLCASRKSGGEQYFGPGTRLTVT.

In this sample, this clonotype turned up a few times. The chain combines TRBV12-3 or TRBV12-4 with TRBJ2-1; TRBD2 aligns across 12 bases. Trimming took 6 bases from V and 4 from J; bases not matched to a gene: 4. The CDR3 covers 15 residues. This CDR3 is CASRGTSGLYNEQFF. As DNA, the CDR3 is TGTGCCAGCAGGGGGACTAGCGGGCTTTACAATGAGCAGTTCTTC.

This chain connects TRBV7-2 to TRBJ2-1, with D tentatively TRBD2 (6 bases). V lost 0 bases, J lost 4 bases, and 10 bases lay in between. This CDR3 comprises 15 residues. Germline assignment: CDR1 SGHTA and CDR2 FQGNSA. The CDR3 DNA reads TGTGCCAGCAGCTTAGCTGCGGGGATTTACAATGAGCAGTTCTTC. It translates to CASSLAAGIYNEQFF. The variable domain in full, completed from reference TRBV7-2 and TRBJ2-1, reads GAGVSQSPSNKVTEKGKDVELRCDPISGHTALYWYRQSLGQGLEFLIYFQGNSAPDKSGLPSDRFSAERTGGSVSTLTIQRTQQEDSAVYLCASSLAAGIYNEQFFGPGTRLTVL.

The rearrangement links TRBV7-8 to TRBJ1-2; D gene uncertain. The CDR3 length is 17 residues. The ends were cut back, 1 base at V and 0 bases at J, with 15 bases in the middle. Germline assignment: CDR1 SGHVS and CDR2 FQNEAQ. CDR3 amino acids: CASSLGGDLLANYGYTF. Written as DNA, the CDR3 is TGTGCCAGCAGCTTAGGAGGAGATCTACTAGCTAACTATGGCTACACCTTC. Supplemented by reference TRBV7-8 and TRBJ1-2, the full variable domain reads GAGVSQSPRYKVAKRGQDVALRCDPISGHVSLFWYQQALGQGPEFLTYFQNEAQLDKSGLPSDRFFAERPEGSVSTLKIQRTQQEDSAVYLCASSLGGDLLANYGYTFGSGTRLTVV.

This chain joins TRBV12-3 or TRBV12-4 and TRBJ2-1; D not certain. The V end was cut by 5 bases, the J end by 10 bases, with 9 bases between. CDR3 length equals 11 residues. The CDR3 reads CASSPSQEQFF. The DNA of the CDR3 is TGTGCCAGCAGTCCGTCGCAAGAGCAGTTCTTC.

The chain uses TRBV18 and TRBJ2-3; no firm D call. From germline, CDR1 is KGHSH and CDR2 LQKENI. The CDR3 runs 11 residues. The germline V and J ends were trimmed by 9 bases and 5 bases, with 9 bases remaining between them. Here the CDR3 reads CASTSRDTQYF. Written as DNA, the CDR3 is TGTGCCAGTACGTCTAGAGATACGCAGTATTTT.

The chain links TRBV4-1 to TRBJ2-6, with no clear D. CDR3 length equals 15 residues. Trimming pared 1 base from V and 0 bases from J, leaving 4 bases between. The germline gives CDR1 MGHRA, CDR2 YSYEKL. CDR3 DNA sequence: TGCGCCAGCAGCCAAGCCCTCTCTGGGGCCAACGTCCTGACTTTC. Its translation is CASSQALSGANVLTF.

The gene calls are TRBV9 and TRBJ2-7; either TRBD1 or TRBD2 may supply D (6 bases each). This CDR3 comprises 14 residues. Trimming removed 0 bases from V and 5 bases from J, with 12 bases in between. Germline values: CDR1 SGDLS, CDR2 YYNGEE. CDR3 sequence (DNA): TGTGCCAGCAGCGTAGCTACGGGGGCGGACGAGCAGTACTTC. The encoded protein is CASSVATGADEQYF.

J is TRBJ2-5 and V is TRBV7-2; 13 bases line up with TRBD2. Looked up from germline, CDR1 is SGHTA and CDR2 is FQGNSA. The CDR3 is 17 amino acids. Trimming took 3 bases from V and 5 from J; bases not matched to a gene: 9. CDR3: CASSLTGTSGIGETQYF. Here the CDR3 DNA reads TGTGCCAGCAGCTTGACCGGGACTAGCGGGATCGGGGAGACCCAGTACTTC.

This chain links TRBV12-3 or TRBV12-4 with TRBJ2-1; 12 bases align to TRBD2. The J segment lost 2 bases and the V segment lost 7 bases, leaving 3 bases of the junction unmatched. The CDR3 extends over 15 amino acids. CDR3 in DNA: TGTGCCAGCAACCCTAGCGGGGGGGCCTACAATGAGCAGTTCTTC. Translated, it gives CASNPSGGAYNEQFF.

This clonotype showed up just a few times. CDR3 coding DNA: TGTGCCAGCAGCTTGGAGGGACTAGCCCCACGCGAGCAGTTCTTC. Residues: CASSLEGLAPREQFF. V and J are TRBV5-4 and TRBJ2-1; 9 nucleotides agree with TRBD2. The germline V gene encodes CDR1 SGHNT and CDR2 YYREEE (reference sequence). The CDR3 totals 15 residues. V gave up 0 bases and J gave up 10 bases; unmatched junction bases: 8.

The sample holds a few counts of this clonotype. The chain joins TRBV6-5 to TRBJ2-5; 8 nucleotides agree with TRBD2. V lost 0 bases to trimming and J lost 1 base; unmatched junction nucleotides: 4. The CDR3 is 16 amino acids. Germline V gene lookup returns CDR1 MNHEY and CDR2 SVGAGI. The DNA of the CDR3 is TGTGCCAGCAGTTACTCCGTAGCGGGGACCCAAGAGACCCAGTACTTC. It specifies CASSYSVAGTQETQYF.